This TCR beta chain stems from a study of T cell responses to AZD1222 COVID-19 vaccine. For this clone: Its antigen is unknown.

Per the germline V gene, CDR1 is MNHEY and CDR2 is SVGAGI. V dropped 8 bases and J dropped 8; count of bases not matched to a gene: 5. The CDR3 runs 12 residues. General study points: Among AZD1222 vaccinees, only 6 or 7 were seropositive at baseline. Clonal diversity may have been underestimated in mostly white British donors. Epitopes outside B.1.351 and B.1.1.7 mutated regions reportedly drew nearly half of spike TCRs. Vaccination with two AZD1222 doses was followed by a rise in Spike-specific TCR breadth and depth.

TCRdb's copy holds only in-frame clones and misses some; the assay was immunoSEQ multiplex PCR. Here the sample spans more than 150,000 clones, approximately 90% being singletons. The V and J genes are TRBV6-5 and TRBJ2-1, with TRBD2 matching over 8 bases. Source: peripheral blood, taken on day 0 of AZD1222 vaccination. This clonotype was obtained from an adult in good health. The CDR3 protein is CASPRGLDEQFF. CDR3 in DNA: TGTGCCAGCCCCCGGGGACTAGATGAGCAGTTCTTC.